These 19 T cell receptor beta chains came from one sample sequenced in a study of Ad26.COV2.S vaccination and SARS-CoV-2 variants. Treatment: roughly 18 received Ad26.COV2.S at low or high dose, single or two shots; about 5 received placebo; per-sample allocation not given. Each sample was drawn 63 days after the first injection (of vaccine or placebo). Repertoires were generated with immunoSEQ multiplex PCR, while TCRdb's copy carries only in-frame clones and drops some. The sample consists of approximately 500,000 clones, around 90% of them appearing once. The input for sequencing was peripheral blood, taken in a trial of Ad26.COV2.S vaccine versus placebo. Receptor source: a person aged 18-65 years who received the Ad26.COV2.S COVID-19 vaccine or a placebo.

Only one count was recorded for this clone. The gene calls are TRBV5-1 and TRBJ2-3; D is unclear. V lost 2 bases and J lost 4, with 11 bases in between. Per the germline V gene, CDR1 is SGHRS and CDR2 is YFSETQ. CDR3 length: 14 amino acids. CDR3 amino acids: CASSFISEADTQYF. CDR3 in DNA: TGCGCCAGCAGCTTTATATCTGAAGCAGATACGCAGTATTTT. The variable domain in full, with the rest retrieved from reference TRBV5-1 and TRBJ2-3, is KAGVTQTPRYLIKTRGQQVTLSCSPISGHRSVSWYQQTPGQGLQFLFEYFSETQRNKGNFPGRFSGRQFSNSRSEMNVSTLELGDSALYLCASSFISEADTQYFGPGTRLTVL.

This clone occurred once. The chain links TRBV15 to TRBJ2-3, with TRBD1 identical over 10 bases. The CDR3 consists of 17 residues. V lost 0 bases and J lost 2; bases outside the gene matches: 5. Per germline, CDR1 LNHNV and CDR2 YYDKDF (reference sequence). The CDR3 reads CATSRELTGGPTDTQYF. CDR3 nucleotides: TGTGCCACCAGCAGAGAGTTGACAGGGGGCCCCACAGATACGCAGTATTTT.

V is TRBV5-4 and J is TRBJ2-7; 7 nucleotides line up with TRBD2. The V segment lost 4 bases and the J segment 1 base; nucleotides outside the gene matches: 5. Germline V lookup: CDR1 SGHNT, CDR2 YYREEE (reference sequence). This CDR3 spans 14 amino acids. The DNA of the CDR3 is TGTGCCAGCAGCCCCGGGACTATTTCCTACGAGCAGTACTTC. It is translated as CASSPGTISYEQYF.

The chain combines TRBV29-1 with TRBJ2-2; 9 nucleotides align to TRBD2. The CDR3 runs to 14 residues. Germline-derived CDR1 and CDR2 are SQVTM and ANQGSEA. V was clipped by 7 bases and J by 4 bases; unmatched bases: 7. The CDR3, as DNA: TGCAGCGGGGGGGCTAGCGGGACCACCGGGGAGCTGTTTTTT. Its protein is CSGGASGTTGELFF.

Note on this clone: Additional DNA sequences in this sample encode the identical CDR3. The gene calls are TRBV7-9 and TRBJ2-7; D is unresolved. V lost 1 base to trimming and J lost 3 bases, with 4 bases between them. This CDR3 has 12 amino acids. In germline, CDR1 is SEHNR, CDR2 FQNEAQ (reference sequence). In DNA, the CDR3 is TGTGCCAGCAGCTTAGTGAGCTACGAGCAGTACTTC. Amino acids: CASSLVSYEQYF.

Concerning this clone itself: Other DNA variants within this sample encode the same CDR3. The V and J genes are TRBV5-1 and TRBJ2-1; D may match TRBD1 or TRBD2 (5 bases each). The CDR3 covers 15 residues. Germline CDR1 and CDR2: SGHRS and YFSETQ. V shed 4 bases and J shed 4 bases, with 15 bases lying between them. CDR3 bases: TGCGCCAGCAGCCCATCCGGGACCTCTTACAATGAGCAGTTCTTC. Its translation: CASSPSGTSYNEQFF.

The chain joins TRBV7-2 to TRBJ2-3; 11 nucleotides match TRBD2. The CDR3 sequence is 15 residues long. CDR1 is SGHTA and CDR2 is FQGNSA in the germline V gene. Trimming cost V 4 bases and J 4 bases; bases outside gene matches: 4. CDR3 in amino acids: CASSYTSGSADTQYF. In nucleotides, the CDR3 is TGTGCCAGCAGCTATACTAGCGGGAGTGCAGATACGCAGTATTTT.

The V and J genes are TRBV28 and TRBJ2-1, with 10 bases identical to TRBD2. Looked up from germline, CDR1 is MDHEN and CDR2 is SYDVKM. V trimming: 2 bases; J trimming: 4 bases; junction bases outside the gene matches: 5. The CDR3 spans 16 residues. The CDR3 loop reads CASSLPTSGLYNEQFF. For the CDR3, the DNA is TGTGCCAGCAGTTTACCGACTAGCGGGCTGTACAATGAGCAGTTCTTC. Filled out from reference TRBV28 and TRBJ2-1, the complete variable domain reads DVKVTQSSRYLVKRTGEKVFLECVQDMDHENMFWYRQDPGLGLRLIYFSYDVKMKEKGDIPEGYSVSREKKERFSLILESASTNQTSMYLCASSLPTSGLYNEQFFGPGTRLTVL.

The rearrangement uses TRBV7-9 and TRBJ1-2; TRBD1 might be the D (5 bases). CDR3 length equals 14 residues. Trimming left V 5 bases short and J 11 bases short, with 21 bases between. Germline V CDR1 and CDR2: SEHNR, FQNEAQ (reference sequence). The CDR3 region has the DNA TGTGCCAGCAGCCCCCCCGCGAGGGTGAGGGGTTACACCTTC. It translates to CASSPPARVRGYTF.

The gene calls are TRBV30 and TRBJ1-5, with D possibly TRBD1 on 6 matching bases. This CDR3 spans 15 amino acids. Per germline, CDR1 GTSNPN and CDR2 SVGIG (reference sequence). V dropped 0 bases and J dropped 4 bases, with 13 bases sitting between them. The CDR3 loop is CAWSVKGGNNQPQHF. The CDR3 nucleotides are TGTGCCTGGAGTGTAAAGGGGGGAAATAATCAGCCCCAGCATTTT.

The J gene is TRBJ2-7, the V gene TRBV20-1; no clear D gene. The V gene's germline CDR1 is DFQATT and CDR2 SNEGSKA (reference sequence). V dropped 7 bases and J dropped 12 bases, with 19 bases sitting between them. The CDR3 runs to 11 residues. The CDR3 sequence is CSVLTKGVPYF. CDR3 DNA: TGCAGTGTCCTCACGAAAGGTGTGCCGTACTTC.

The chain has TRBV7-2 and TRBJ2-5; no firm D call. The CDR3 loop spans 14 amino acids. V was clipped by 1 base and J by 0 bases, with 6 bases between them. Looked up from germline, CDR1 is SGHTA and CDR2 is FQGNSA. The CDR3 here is CASSLGWYQETQYF. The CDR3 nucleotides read TGTGCCAGCAGCTTAGGGTGGTACCAAGAGACCCAGTACTTC.

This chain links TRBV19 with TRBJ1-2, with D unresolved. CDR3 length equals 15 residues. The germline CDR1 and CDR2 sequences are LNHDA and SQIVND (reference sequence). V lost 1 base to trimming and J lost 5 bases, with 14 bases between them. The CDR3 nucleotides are TGTGCCAGTAGTATAGCTGGGCAGGTGATATATGGCTACACCTTC. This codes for CASSIAGQVIYGYTF.

In DNA, the CDR3 is TGTGCCAGCAGGGGAACCTACGAGCAGTACTTC. The encoded protein is CASRGTYEQYF. V gene TRBV2 combines with J gene TRBJ2-7, with no clear D. CDR3 length: 11 amino acids. V was clipped by 6 bases and J by 2 bases, with 5 bases between them. CDR1 and CDR2 from the germline V gene are SNHLY and FYNNEI.

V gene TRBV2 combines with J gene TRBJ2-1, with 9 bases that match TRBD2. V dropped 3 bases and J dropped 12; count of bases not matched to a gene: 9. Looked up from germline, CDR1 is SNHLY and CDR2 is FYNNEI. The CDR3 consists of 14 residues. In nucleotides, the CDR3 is TGTGCCAGCAGTGAGGTGGCGGGGGGGGTGAGGCAGTTCTTC. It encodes CASSEVAGGVRQFF.

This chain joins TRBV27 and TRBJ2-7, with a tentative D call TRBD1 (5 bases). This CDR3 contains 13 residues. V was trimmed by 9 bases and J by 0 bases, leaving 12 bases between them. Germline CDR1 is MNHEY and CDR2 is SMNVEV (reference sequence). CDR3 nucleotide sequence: TGTGCCAGTGGGGCCCTCGGCTCCTACGAGCAGTACTTC. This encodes CASGALGSYEQYF.

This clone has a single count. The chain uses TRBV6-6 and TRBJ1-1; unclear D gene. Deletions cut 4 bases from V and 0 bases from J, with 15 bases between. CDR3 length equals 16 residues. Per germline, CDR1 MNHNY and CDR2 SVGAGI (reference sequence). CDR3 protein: CASSSMTGSVNTEAFF. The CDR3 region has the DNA TGTGCCAGCAGTTCCATGACGGGGAGTGTGAACACTGAAGCTTTCTTT.

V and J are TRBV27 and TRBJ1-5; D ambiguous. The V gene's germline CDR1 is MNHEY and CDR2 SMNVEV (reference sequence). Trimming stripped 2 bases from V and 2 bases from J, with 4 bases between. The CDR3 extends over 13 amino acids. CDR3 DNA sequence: TGTGCCAGCAGTTTAATTGGCAATCAGCCCCAGCATTTT. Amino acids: CASSLIGNQPQHF.

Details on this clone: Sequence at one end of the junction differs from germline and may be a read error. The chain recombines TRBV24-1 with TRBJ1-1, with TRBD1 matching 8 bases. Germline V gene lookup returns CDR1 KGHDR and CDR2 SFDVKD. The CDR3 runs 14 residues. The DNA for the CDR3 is TGTGCCACCAGTGAGCCGGGACAGGCACTCCCCAGGTTTTTT. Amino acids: CATSEPGQALPRFF.